The 15 T cell receptor beta chains below come from one sample, sequenced in a study of blood T cell repertoires in COVID-19. Repertoires were generated with immunoSEQ multiplex PCR, while TCRdb's copy carries only in-frame clones and drops some. The data hold around 30,000 clones, with 85% to 90% observed a single time. The specimen sequenced was peripheral blood. These TCRs come from a man in his 70s with active COVID-19.

J is TRBJ2-7 and V is TRBV30, with TRBD1 matching 9 bases. The CDR3 contains 15 residues. V lost 8 bases, J lost 3 bases, and 14 bases stayed unmatched. CDR1 GTSNPN and CDR2 SVGIG come from the germline V gene (reference sequence). The CDR3 DNA follows: TGTGCCGGGGGGCGGGCGGGACAGGGCTACTACGAGCAGTACTTC. Translation: CAGGRAGQGYYEQYF.

The chain joins TRBV2 to TRBJ2-4, with TRBD1 identical over 7 bases. CDR1 and CDR2 from the germline V gene are SNHLY and FYNNEI. The CDR3 length is 15 residues. J was trimmed by 3 bases and V by 4 bases; bases with no gene match: 6. This CDR3 reads CASSGKGADKNIQYF. The DNA for the CDR3 is TGTGCCAGCAGTGGAAAGGGGGCGGACAAAAACATTCAGTACTTC.

The gene calls are TRBV2 and TRBJ2-5, with D possibly being TRBD2 (6 bases). The CDR3 extends over 12 amino acids. In germline, CDR1 is SNHLY, CDR2 FYNNEI. Trimming stripped 6 bases from V and 4 bases from J, with 9 bases between. The chain's CDR3 is CASSDGGETQYF. The CDR3 nucleotides are TGTGCCAGCAGCGACGGGGGAGAGACCCAGTACTTC.

The chain uses TRBV3-1 (or the pseudogene TRBV3-2) and TRBJ1-2; the D gene is possibly TRBD1 (6 bases). Germline V gene sequence: CDR1 LGHDT, CDR2 YNNKEL (reference sequence). This CDR3 has 15 amino acids. Trimming stripped 4 bases from V and 2 bases from J, with 14 bases between. As DNA, the CDR3 is TGTGCCAGCAGCCTTGGGACAAAATCCAACTATGGCTACACCTTC. Translating gives CASSLGTKSNYGYTF.

V is TRBV21-1 and J is TRBJ2-7; the table gives TRBD2 as D, unverified against the DNA. TRBV21-1 is listed as a pseudogene. The CDR3 contains 12 residues. The CDR3 is CASSKDHNREYF. The CDR3 bases are TGTGCCAGCAGCAAAGACCACAATCGGGAGTACTTC.

The rearrangement joins TRBV7-2 to TRBJ2-3, with TRBD2 identical over 10 bases. Germline loops: CDR1 SGHTA, CDR2 FQGNSA. CDR3 length equals 18 residues. Trimming at V came to 5 bases and at J to 5 bases, leaving 16 bases not matched to a gene. The chain's CDR3 is CASSLRGTVAGGGDTQYF. CDR3 coding DNA: TGTGCCAGCAGCCTCCGCGGGACAGTAGCGGGAGGTGGAGATACGCAGTATTTT.

In its sample, this clone was seen a few times. The CDR3 sequence is CASSLGGALNQPQHF. In DNA form, the CDR3 reads TGCGCCAGCAGCCTTGGAGGGGCCCTCAATCAGCCCCAGCATTTT. The V and J genes are TRBV5-1 and TRBJ1-5, with D tentatively TRBD1 (5 bases). V was shortened by 4 bases and J by 3 bases, with 14 bases between the two germline ends. CDR1 and CDR2 (germline): SGHRS, YFSETQ. The CDR3 runs to 15 residues.

The chain employs TRBV27 and TRBJ2-5, with a tentative D call TRBD1 (5 bases). Trimming removed 1 base at V and 5 bases at J, with 11 bases between. Per germline, CDR1 MNHEY and CDR2 SMNVEV (reference sequence). There are 14 residues in the CDR3. This CDR3 reads CASSLWGPGETQYF. As DNA, the CDR3 is TGTGCCAGCAGTTTATGGGGCCCTGGGGAGACCCAGTACTTC.

The rearrangement links TRBV4-2 to TRBJ1-2; 7 bases are shared with TRBD1. CDR1 is LGHNA and CDR2 is YNFKEQ in the germline V gene. With 3 bases clipped from V and 4 bases from J, the junction kept 8 bases outside the gene matches. The CDR3 has 15 residues. The CDR3 DNA reads as TGTGCCAGCAGCCAGGGGACAGCGAGAGGCTATGGCTACACCTTC. It yields the protein CASSQGTARGYGYTF.

The genes are TRBV27 and TRBJ1-2; D unclear. Germline V CDR1 and CDR2: MNHEY, SMNVEV (reference sequence). Trimming removed 7 bases at V and 5 bases at J, with 8 bases between. The CDR3 sequence is 11 residues long. CDR3 sequence: CASMGGYGYTF. CDR3 coding DNA: TGTGCCAGCATGGGAGGGTATGGCTACACCTTC.

This chain connects TRBV25-1 to TRBJ1-1; D uncertain. The CDR3 extends over 12 amino acids. From germline, CDR1 is MGHDK and CDR2 SYGVNS. Trimming stripped 6 bases from V and 0 bases from J, with 5 bases between. CDR3 sequence (DNA): TGTGCCAGCAGGGGCCTGAACACTGAAGCTTTCTTT. Translation gives CASRGLNTEAFF. The full variable domain, in which reference TRBV25-1 and TRBJ1-1 provide the parts outside the CDR3, is EADIYQTPRYLVIGTGKKITLECSQTMGHDKMYWYQQDPGMELHLIHYSYGVNSTEKGDLSSESTVSRIRTEHFPLTLESARPSHTSQYLCASRGLNTEAFFGQGTRLTVV.

This chain connects TRBV6-6 to TRBJ2-3; 13 bases are a match to TRBD2. With 4 bases clipped from V and 5 bases from J, the junction kept 6 bases outside the gene matches. The CDR3 is 16 amino acids. The germline gives CDR1 MNHNY, CDR2 SVGAGI (reference sequence). CDR3 DNA: TGTGCCAGCAGTTTCCGGACTAGCGGGAGAAGAGATACGCAGTATTTT. Translating it yields CASSFRTSGRRDTQYF.

The chain has TRBV19 and TRBJ2-7; a possible D gene is TRBD1 (6 bases). CDR1 and CDR2 from the germline V gene are LNHDA and SQIVND (reference sequence). The CDR3 runs to 14 residues. Trimming pared 4 bases from V and 2 bases from J, leaving 12 bases between. In DNA form, the CDR3 reads TGTGCCAGTAGTAGACAGGACAGAACCTACGAGCAGTACTTC. Its protein product is CASSRQDRTYEQYF.

The chain uses TRBV5-1 and TRBJ1-1; 12 positions agree with TRBD1. V dropped 4 bases and J dropped 5; count of bases not matched to a gene: 6. CDR3 length: 15 amino acids. Looked up from germline, CDR1 is SGHRS and CDR2 is YFSETQ. In DNA form, the CDR3 reads TGCGCCAGCAGCGTGGGGGACAGGGGGCTTACTGAAGCTTTCTTT. As protein: CASSVGDRGLTEAFF.

A single count supports this clone. J is TRBJ2-2 and V is TRBV5-1; 8 nucleotides match TRBD1. V lost 4 bases and J lost 1; bases outside the gene matches: 0. Germline CDR1 SGHRS, CDR2 YFSETQ. The CDR3 has 14 residues. The CDR3 loop is CASSGQGNTGELFF. The CDR3 bases are TGCGCCAGCAGCGGACAGGGGAACACCGGGGAGCTGTTTTTT. Combining the CDR3 with reference TRBV5-1 and TRBJ2-2 gives the whole variable domain KAGVTQTPRYLIKTRGQQVTLSCSPISGHRSVSWYQQTPGQGLQFLFEYFSETQRNKGNFPGRFSGRQFSNSRSEMNVSTLELGDSALYLCASSGQGNTGELFFGEGSRLTVL.